The following is a T cell receptor (beta chain) sequence with its context. As yet, its antigen is unknown. This CDR3 region has 13 residues. Per the germline V gene, CDR1 is LGHNA and CDR2 is YNFKEQ. The V end was cut by 1 base, the J end by 7 bases, with 11 bases between. This entry is derived from a study of T-cell memory formation after mild COVID-19. Study in general: TCR clusters mostly belonged to single donors. Study-wide results and caveats: Pre-infection memory carried some responding clones, suggesting that cross-reactive memory joined. Clones shrinking from day 15 to 85 showed even CD4/CD8 mixes; later expanders tilted CD4+.

A single record per CDR3 protein comes from TCRdb applying MiXCR to the 5' RACE reads. Among roughly 310,000 distinct CDR3 sequences listed, around 15% were seen once. The clonotype comes from a young man who had mild COVID-19 (a few samples of this study predate the infection). Cell type and time point are not known. V and J are TRBV4-2 and TRBJ2-7, with a possible D match to TRBD2 (6 bases). The sample consisted of PBMCs or a T cell subset sorted from them (not recorded which). In DNA, the CDR3 is TGTGCCAGCAGCCAAGTGGCCGCGGGGGAGCAGTACTTC. Protein product: CASSQVAAGEQYF.